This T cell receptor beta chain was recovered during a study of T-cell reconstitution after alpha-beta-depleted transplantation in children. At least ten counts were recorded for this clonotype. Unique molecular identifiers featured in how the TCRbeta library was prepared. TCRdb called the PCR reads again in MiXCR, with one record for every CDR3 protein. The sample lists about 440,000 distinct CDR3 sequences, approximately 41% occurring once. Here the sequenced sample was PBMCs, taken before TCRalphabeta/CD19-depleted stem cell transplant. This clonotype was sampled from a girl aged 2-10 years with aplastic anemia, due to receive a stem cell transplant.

The CDR3 reads CASSTTGGGDEQFF. As DNA, the CDR3 is TGTGCCAGCAGCACTACAGGGGGAGGCGATGAGCAGTTCTTC. The chain employs TRBV7-9 and TRBJ2-1, with 8 bases that match TRBD1. Germline CDR1 is SEHNR and CDR2 is FQNEAQ (reference sequence). The CDR3 consists of 14 residues. Germline trimming cut 5 bases from V and 8 bases from J; bases unmatched to any gene: 8. The variable domain in full, with the rest retrieved from reference TRBV7-9 and TRBJ2-1, is DTGVSQNPRHKITKRGQNVTFRCDPISEHNRLYWYRQTLGQGPEFLTYFQNEAQLEKSRLLSDRFSAERPKGSFSTLEIQRTEQGDSAMYLCASSTTGGGDEQFFGPGTRLTVL.